These 20 T cell receptor beta chains were sequenced from one sample in a study of OX40 agonist ivuxolimab in advanced cancers. TCRdb's table, derived via immunoSEQ multiplex PCR, lists solely in-frame clones and lacks some. The sample holds approximately 7,400 clones, just under 75% seen once. This specimen consisted of CD4+ or CD8+ T cells sorted from blood, obtained in a trial of the OX40 agonist ivuxolimab. These receptors all come from an adult with an advanced solid tumor such as melanoma, head and neck, liver or kidney cancer.

Only a few counts were recorded for this clone. V usage is TRBV5-4 and J usage is TRBJ2-7; D ambiguous. Deletions cut 4 bases from V and 6 bases from J, with 11 bases between. Germline CDR1 and CDR2: SGHNT and YYREEE (reference sequence). The CDR3 covers 12 residues. The CDR3 here is CASSRGSGEQYF. CDR3 sequence (DNA): TGTGCCAGCAGCCGTGGAAGTGGCGAGCAGTACTTC.

The chain links TRBV28 to TRBJ1-6, with a weak D call TRBD1 (6 bases). This CDR3 spans 16 amino acids. Germline lookup yields CDR1 MDHEN and CDR2 SYDVKM. The ends were cut back, 6 bases at V and 8 bases at J, with 20 bases in the middle. CDR3 loop: CASSPRGRSRDSPLHF. DNA of the CDR3: TGTGCCAGCAGCCCCAGGGGCCGAAGTCGGGATTCACCCCTCCACTTT.

The gene calls are TRBV9 and TRBJ2-3, with D tentatively TRBD2 (5 bases). The germline V and J ends were trimmed by 4 bases and 2 bases, with 11 bases remaining between them. Germline V gene lookup returns CDR1 SGDLS and CDR2 YYNGEE. The CDR3 covers 14 residues. The CDR3, as DNA: TGTGCCAGCAGCCCCAGCGGCTACACAGATACGCAGTATTTT. It codes for CASSPSGYTDTQYF. Variable domain in full (rest from reference TRBV9 and TRBJ2-3): DSGVTQTPKHLITATGQRVTLRCSPRSGDLSVYWYQQSLDQGLQFLIQYYNGEERAKGNILERFSAQQFPDLHSELNLSSLELGDSALYFCASSPSGYTDTQYFGPGTRLTVL.

The chain links TRBV5-4 to TRBJ2-7; TRBD2 aligns across 8 bases. CDR1 is SGHNT, CDR2 YYREEE, per germline (reference sequence). V lost 2 bases to trimming and J lost 7 bases; unmatched junction nucleotides: 14. The CDR3 is 16 residues long. Written as DNA, the CDR3 is TGTGCCAGCAGCTTAGCGCGGGGGGCCAGAGGGGGGGAGCAGTACTTC. Protein product: CASSLARGARGGEQYF.

This clone was seen a handful of times. The V gene is TRBV5-1, the J gene TRBJ2-1; 7 bases align to TRBD1. Trimming removed 2 bases from V and 9 bases from J; junction bases left unmatched: 8. CDR1 is SGHRS, CDR2 YFSETQ, per germline. The CDR3 has 14 amino acids. CDR3 amino acids: CASSLATGIFEQFF. In DNA, the CDR3 is TGCGCCAGCAGCTTAGCGACAGGGATTTTTGAGCAGTTCTTC.

The chain recombines TRBV7-2 with TRBJ2-2, with D tentatively TRBD1 or TRBD2 (5 bases each). This CDR3 region has 16 residues. With 1 base removed from V and 7 bases from J, the gap between germline ends came to 16 bases. From germline, CDR1 is SGHTA and CDR2 FQGNSA. The CDR3 is CASSLVGRVEDGELFF. Written as DNA, the CDR3 is TGTGCCAGCAGCTTAGTAGGCAGGGTGGAGGACGGGGAGCTGTTTTTT.

This chain links TRBV9 with TRBJ2-3; 7 nucleotides line up with TRBD1. V lost 2 bases to trimming and J lost 1 base; unmatched junction nucleotides: 1. Germline V CDR1 and CDR2: SGDLS, YYNGEE. The CDR3 spans 14 residues. The CDR3 bases are TGTGCCAGCAGCGTTGACAGGGGCACAGATACGCAGTATTTT. It translates to CASSVDRGTDTQYF.

The CDR3 sequence is CASSLGPGGAVEQYF. CDR3 coding DNA: TGTGCCAGCAGCTTAGGGCCTGGAGGGGCAGTGGAGCAGTACTTC. The chain is built from TRBV11-2 and TRBJ2-7; TRBD2 is a possible D gene (6 bases). The CDR3 totals 15 residues. Trimming left V 1 base short and J 7 bases short, with 17 bases between. The V gene's germline CDR1 is SGHAT and CDR2 FQNNGV.

The chain couples TRBV27 to TRBJ1-6; the match to TRBD1 covers 7 bases. V lost 7 bases to trimming and J lost 5 bases; unmatched junction nucleotides: 8. CDR1 is MNHEY, CDR2 SMNVEV, per germline (reference sequence). The CDR3 has 15 residues. This CDR3 reads CASTPGGGNNSPLHF. CDR3 sequence (DNA): TGTGCCAGCACCCCAGGGGGGGGAAATAATTCACCCCTCCACTTT.

In this sample, this clone turned up a few times. The chain combines TRBV6-5 with TRBJ1-2; D is undetermined. The CDR3 totals 14 residues. Germline CDR1 MNHEY, CDR2 SVGAGI. Trimming left V 0 bases short and J 4 bases short, with 9 bases between. CDR3 bases: TGTGCCAGCAGTTACTCGACAACTCCCTATGGCTACACCTTC. This translates into CASSYSTTPYGYTF.

The chain joins TRBV2 to TRBJ1-2; TRBD1 matches at 7 bases. Germline-derived CDR1 and CDR2 are SNHLY and FYNNEI. The J segment lost 2 bases and the V segment lost 6 bases, leaving 6 bases of the junction unmatched. This CDR3 comprises 14 residues. CDR3 residues: CASRTGTVNYGYTF. CDR3 nucleotide sequence: TGTGCCAGCAGGACCGGGACAGTGAACTATGGCTACACCTTC.

The chain recombines TRBV7-8 with TRBJ2-5, with D possibly being TRBD1 (5 bases). This CDR3 has 17 residues. The V end lost 1 base, the J end lost 4 bases, and 19 bases lay between the germline ends. Per germline, CDR1 SGHVS and CDR2 FQNEAQ. CDR3 in amino acids: CASSLVGSRGLGETQYF. The CDR3 DNA is TGTGCCAGCAGCTTAGTCGGTTCAAGGGGTCTAGGAGAGACCCAGTACTTC.

The V and J genes are TRBV5-6 and TRBJ1-3, with 8 bases that match TRBD1. Germline lookup yields CDR1 SGHDT and CDR2 YYEEEE. CDR3 length: 18 residues. V shed 4 bases and J 0 bases; nucleotides not matched to a gene: 12. The CDR3 region has the DNA TGTGCCAGCAGCCAGATAATAGCAGGGGGCATCTCTGGAAACACCATATATTTT. Translated: CASSQIIAGGISGNTIYF.

This chain connects TRBV25-1 to TRBJ2-2; D possibly corresponds to TRBD1 (6 bases). Germline values: CDR1 MGHDK, CDR2 SYGVNS. The CDR3 length is 16 residues. V shed 3 bases and J shed 4 bases, with 15 bases lying between them. CDR3 region: CASSEARGTSTGELFF. CDR3 nucleotides: TGTGCCAGCAGTGAGGCCAGGGGAACATCCACCGGGGAGCTGTTTTTT.

The V gene is TRBV6-5, the J gene TRBJ2-7; D is ambiguous. Trimming left V 4 bases short and J 0 bases short, with 10 bases between. The CDR3 runs 14 residues. Germline-derived CDR1 and CDR2 are MNHEY and SVGAGI. The CDR3 sequence is CASSSVRTSYEQYF. DNA for the CDR3: TGTGCCAGCAGTTCAGTCCGGACCTCCTACGAGCAGTACTTC.

The V and J genes are TRBV2 and TRBJ1-2; tentatively, D is TRBD1 (6 bases). Germline CDR1 and CDR2: SNHLY and FYNNEI. This CDR3 region has 16 residues. Trimming took off 1 base at V and 1 base at J, with 13 bases between the two ends. Here the CDR3 reads CASSEEAGAHNYGYTF. The DNA for the CDR3 is TGTGCCAGCAGTGAAGAGGCAGGGGCGCATAACTATGGCTACACCTTC.

V and J are TRBV14 and TRBJ2-3; D perhaps matches TRBD2 (5 bases). In germline, CDR1 is SGHDN, CDR2 FVKESK. The CDR3 runs 12 residues. Trimming cost V 4 bases and J 6 bases, with 8 bases left between them. The CDR3 nucleotides read TGTGCCAGCAGCCGGCGAGGGGATACGCAGTATTTT. This translates into CASSRRGDTQYF.

This clone has just one count. The CDR3 is CATSRVRKGGYSPLHF. The CDR3 DNA reads as TGTGCCACCAGCAGAGTTCGGAAGGGAGGTTATTCACCCCTCCACTTT. V usage is TRBV15 and J usage is TRBJ1-6; no definite D call. Per the germline V gene, CDR1 is LNHNV and CDR2 is YYDKDF (reference sequence). This CDR3 has 16 amino acids. Between the trimmed V and J ends, which lost 1 base and 8 bases, there was a span of 15 bases.

The chain joins TRBV11-2 to TRBJ2-1; TRBD1 matches at 8 bases. V gave up 1 base and J gave up 7 bases; unmatched junction bases: 6. CDR1 and CDR2 from the germline V gene are SGHAT and FQNNGV. CDR3 length: 15 residues. The CDR3 DNA reads as TGTGCCAGCAGCTTAGCAGGGGGCGCGTATAATGAGCAGTTCTTC. This codes for CASSLAGGAYNEQFF.

This clone is termed medium-sized. V gene TRBV4-3 combines with J gene TRBJ1-6; no firm D call. Germline CDR1 and CDR2: LGHNA and YSLEER. Trimming left V 0 bases short and J 13 bases short, with 16 bases between. The CDR3 covers 15 residues. In DNA, the CDR3 is TGCGCCAGCAGCCAAGATTTAAGCTTCTTCGCGCCCCTCCACTTT. Protein: CASSQDLSFFAPLHF.